A selection of T cell receptor beta chains follows, all from one sample in a study of blood T cell repertoires in COVID-19. This table comes from immunoSEQ multiplex PCR, and its TCRdb copy is limited to in-frame clones, with some not included. The table has some 220,000 clones, 70% to 90% seen once; the top ten hold around 13%. Sample: peripheral blood. These receptors were collected from a human donor in a cohort sampled during active COVID-19. The conserved cysteine and the conserved F or W are not part of the CDR3 here. A D gene is named only where the DNA matches it firmly.

j_call d_call v_call cdr3_aa
TRBJ1-5 TRBD1 TRBV6-6 ASRDRGHLGNQPQH
TRBJ2-7 TRBD1 TRBV7-2 ASRLPGQGVDEQY
TRBJ2-1 . TRBV7-8 ASSLVPSSYNEQF
TRBJ1-5 . TRBV6-1 ASSEMGQPQH
TRBJ1-1 . TRBV9 ASSVALRGEAF
TRBJ2-1 . TRBV6-5 ASSSRVYNEQF
TRBJ1-2 . TRBV6-1 ASSDYGEGVYGYT
TRBJ2-7 . TRBV6-6 ASSYFEDIYEQY
TRBJ2-2 TRBD1 TRBV10-3 AINGQGAGGELF
TRBJ2-7 TRBD2 TRBV7-2 ASSAYRASGRNEQY
TRBJ1-3 TRBD1 TRBV7-2 ASSLDRTSGNTIY
TRBJ2-2 TRBD1 TRBV4-3 ASSQLQGSTGELF
TRBJ2-2 . TRBV12-3/TRBV12-4 ANSNEAGELF
TRBJ1-2 TRBD1 TRBV27 ASSQPGQGASYGYT
TRBJ2-3 TRBD1 TRBV9 ASREGQGGLTDTQY
TRBJ2-2 . TRBV28 ASRSTPQGQNTGELF
TRBJ1-2 TRBD1 TRBV6-5 ASRDRFYGYT
TRBJ1-2 . TRBV6-5 ASGLDTSGYGYT
TRBJ2-7 . TRBV29-1 SVRTDSYEQY
TRBJ2-2 . TRBV18 ASSPDTGELF
TRBJ2-7 TRBD1 TRBV3-1/TRBV3-2 ASSPLGTVSYEQY
TRBJ2-3 TRBD2 TRBV9 ASSGGLAGDYSTDTQY
TRBJ2-1 . TRBV5-4 ASSDLRNEQF
TRBJ2-7 . TRBV2 ASSEIQSSYEQY
TRBJ2-3 . TRBV3-1/TRBV3-2 ASSPDQGRRPDTQY
TRBJ1-2 . TRBV5-1 ASSTGQSYGYT
TRBJ2-5 . TRBV2 ASSGLGWKIGETQY
TRBJ2-5 . TRBV11-2 ASSLIGVLSQETQY
TRBJ2-3 TRBD2 TRBV7-7 ASSLAGAGGSTDTQY
TRBJ2-4 TRBD1 TRBV4-1 ASSPVRDSENIQY
TRBJ2-5 . TRBV12-3/TRBV12-4 ASSLSSRETQY
TRBJ2-2 . TRBV25-1 ASSVANTGELF
TRBJ1-4 . TRBV12-1 ASSLQTGGGGATNEKLF
TRBJ2-7 TRBD1 TRBV6-2/TRBV6-3 ASSYRTGSEQY
TRBJ2-1 TRBD1 TRBV24-1 ATSTGTGDNEQF
TRBJ1-1 . TRBV7-6 ASSLNSIQNTEAF
TRBJ2-1 TRBD2 TRBV6-2/TRBV6-3 ASSHKGLESYNEQF
TRBJ2-5 TRBD1 TRBV4-2 ASSRRTGEETQY
TRBJ2-7 . TRBV24-1 ATSNGGYEQY
TRBJ1-3 . TRBV6-5 ASSTNRVSGNTIY
TRBJ1-2 . TRBV18 ASSPEQDSGYT